These 8 T cell receptor beta chains originate from one sample sequenced in a study of cytomegalovirus exposure and HLA in healthy donors. The PCR made use of 60 Vbeta and 13 Jbeta primers. Some clones are missing from TCRdb's copy, which holds only in-frame ones; the method was immunoSEQ multiplex PCR. The sample has about 160,000 clones, roughly 76% seen once; the top ten hold approximately 13%. The sample taken for sequencing was PBMCs. Every receptor here comes from a woman aged 45-59 years in good health and CMV-seronegative.

This chain connects TRBV9 to TRBJ2-2; D may be TRBD2 (5 bases). The ends were cut back, 0 bases at V and 4 bases at J, with 13 bases in the middle. The CDR3 contains 16 residues. Germline V gives CDR1 SGDLS, CDR2 YYNGEE. The CDR3 region has the DNA TGTGCCAGCAGCGTAGCGGGGAAGCCGTTCACCGGGGAGCTGTTTTTT. Amino acids: CASSVAGKPFTGELFF.

The J gene is TRBJ1-2, the V gene TRBV7-2, with 10 bases that match TRBD1. Per germline, CDR1 SGHTA and CDR2 FQGNSA. CDR3 length equals 14 residues. V lost 5 bases, J lost 6 bases, and 6 bases stayed unmatched. CDR3 coding DNA: TGTGCCAGCAGCCTCGGGACAGGGGTTGATGGCTACACCTTC. It yields the protein CASSLGTGVDGYTF.

V and J are TRBV5-4 and TRBJ1-2; weak D call: TRBD1 (5 bases). The V end was cut by 0 bases, the J end by 4 bases, with 13 bases between. The CDR3 runs to 15 residues. Per the germline V gene, CDR1 is SGHNT and CDR2 is YYREEE (reference sequence). The CDR3: CASSLGLGGAYGYTF. The CDR3 DNA sequence: TGTGCCAGCAGCTTGGGGCTAGGCGGGGCCTATGGCTACACCTTC.

This clone was observed a few times. This rearrangement joins TRBV7-8 to TRBJ2-5, with a tentative D call TRBD2 (6 bases). Germline values: CDR1 SGHVS, CDR2 FQNEAQ. The length of the CDR3 is 17 residues. V was pared by 2 bases and J by 1 base, with 17 bases between. DNA of the CDR3: TGTGCCAGCAGCTTACCTTATAGCGGTAAATCCCAAGAGACCCAGTACTTC. This codes for CASSLPYSGKSQETQYF.

With respect to this clone: Germline is not matched at one junction end, which may reflect a read error. The CDR3, as DNA: TGTTCCAGCAGCTTGGCACAGGGGGTCGACGGGGAGCTGTTTTTT. Translating it yields CSSSLAQGVDGELFF. This chain uses TRBV7-9 with TRBJ2-2; 8 bases match TRBD1. The V gene's germline CDR1 is SEHNR and CDR2 FQNEAQ (reference sequence). The CDR3 length is 15 residues. Using reference TRBV7-9 and TRBJ2-2 for the parts outside the CDR3, the full variable domain is DTGVSQNPRHKITKRGQNVTFRCDPISEHNRLYWYRQTLGQGPEFLTYFQNEAQLEKSRLLSDRFSAERPKGSFSTLEIQRTEQGDSAMYLCSSSLAQGVDGELFFGEGSRLTVL.

This clone was counted a single time. This sequence joins TRBV5-1 and TRBJ2-1, with 8 bases aligning to TRBD2. CDR3 length: 15 amino acids. The V and J ends lost 2 bases and 3 bases, in that order; junction bases with no gene match: 4. Germline V gene data show CDR1 as SGHRS and CDR2 as YFSETQ. Written as DNA, the CDR3 is TGCGCCAGCAGCTTTGGCGGGGGGAGCTACAATGAGCAGTTCTTC. Its translation: CASSFGGGSYNEQFF.

The chain is built from TRBV7-2 and TRBJ2-7; 7 positions agree with TRBD1. Germline CDR1 SGHTA, CDR2 FQGNSA. This CDR3 contains 15 residues. With 1 base clipped from V and 6 bases from J, the junction kept 9 bases outside the gene matches. CDR3 amino acids: CASSLGGGQRTEQYF. In nucleotides, the CDR3 is TGTGCCAGCAGCTTAGGAGGGGGACAGAGGACCGAGCAGTACTTC. Looking up the rest from reference TRBV7-2 and TRBJ2-7 gives the full variable domain: GAGVSQSPSNKVTEKGKDVELRCDPISGHTALYWYRQSLGQGLEFLIYFQGNSAPDKSGLPSDRFSAERTGGSVSTLTIQRTQQEDSAVYLCASSLGGGQRTEQYFGPGTRLTVT.

The gene calls are TRBV10-1 and TRBJ2-2; 7 positions match TRBD1. The CDR3 covers 14 residues. Unmatched junction bases numbered 5, after V lost 4 bases and J lost 6 bases. Per germline, CDR1 WNHNN and CDR2 SYGVQD (reference sequence). The CDR3 sequence: CASSGQGVAGELFF. The DNA for the CDR3 is TGCGCCAGCAGTGGGCAGGGGGTAGCCGGGGAGCTGTTTTTT.